The 12 T cell receptor beta chains below come from one sample, sequenced in a study of cytomegalovirus exposure and HLA in healthy donors. The study ran its PCR with 60 Vbeta and 13 Jbeta primers. The data were produced by immunoSEQ multiplex PCR, yet TCRdb's version contains in-frame clones alone and is incomplete. This sample contains 150,000 to 200,000 clones. The sample consisted of PBMCs. Every receptor here comes from a man aged 25-45 years in good health and CMV-seronegative.

Comments on this clone: The same CDR3 arises from other DNA sequences in this sample as well. The chain is built from TRBV11-1 and TRBJ2-6; 11 bases fit TRBD1. With V trimmed by 3 bases and J by 4 bases, 11 bases remained unmatched. The CDR3 covers 19 residues. Germline V gives CDR1 SGHAT, CDR2 FQDESV (reference sequence). The CDR3 is CASSFYTGQGATGANVLTF. The CDR3 DNA sequence: TGTGCCAGCAGCTTTTACACTGGACAGGGGGCGACCGGGGCCAACGTCCTGACTTTC.

V usage is TRBV19 and J usage is TRBJ2-5; tentatively, D is TRBD1 (6 bases). This CDR3 comprises 15 residues. Germline CDR1 LNHDA, CDR2 SQIVND (reference sequence). The V end was cut by 5 bases, the J end by 2 bases, with 15 bases between. The CDR3 reads CASSAFRGTQETQYF. As DNA, the CDR3 is TGTGCCAGTAGTGCTTTCAGGGGTACGCAAGAGACCCAGTACTTC.

The V call is TRBV25-1, the J call TRBJ2-1; D is unresolved. The germline gives CDR1 MGHDK, CDR2 SYGVNS. CDR3 length: 16 amino acids. The V end lost 2 bases, the J end lost 0 bases, and 11 bases lay between the germline ends. CDR3 coding DNA: TGTGCCAGCAGTGAAAGAGGTGGTCTCTCCTACAATGAGCAGTTCTTC. Translated, it gives CASSERGGLSYNEQFF.

Remarks on this clone: Other nucleotide sequences in the sample specify the same CDR3. The chain carries TRBV30 and TRBJ1-5; D gene ambiguous. The germline CDR1 and CDR2 sequences are GTSNPN and SVGIG (reference sequence). The CDR3 extends over 13 amino acids. Trimming left V 0 bases short and J 1 base short, with 4 bases between. CDR3 DNA: TGTGCCTGGAGTGTCAGGAGCAATCAGCCCCAGCATTTT. Translated, it gives CAWSVRSNQPQHF.

This sequence joins TRBV27 and TRBJ2-7, with 10 bases lining up with TRBD1. The V and J ends lost 6 bases and 2 bases, in that order; junction bases with no gene match: 25. CDR1 is MNHEY and CDR2 is SMNVEV in the germline V gene (reference sequence). The CDR3 has 21 amino acids. The DNA of the CDR3 is TGTGCCAGCAGACCTCGGACAGGGGGGAGAATTGCTAGCGGGCTGGCCTACGAGCAGTACTTC. This translates into CASRPRTGGRIASGLAYEQYF.

This chain joins TRBV7-2 and TRBJ2-7; D unresolved. Looked up from germline, CDR1 is SGHTA and CDR2 is FQGNSA. V was pared by 1 base and J by 3 bases, with 13 bases between. The CDR3 length is 15 residues. CDR3 coding DNA: TGTGCCAGCAGCTTAGGTGCTAGATCCCTCTACGAGCAGTACTTC. Residues: CASSLGARSLYEQYF.

The chain employs TRBV6-4 and TRBJ2-4, with D possibly matching TRBD1 (5 bases). The germline gives CDR1 MRHNA, CDR2 SNTAGT. The V and J ends lost 4 bases and 5 bases respectively, with 9 bases between them. The CDR3 has 13 amino acids. The CDR3 spells CASSVDRQNIQYF. The CDR3 DNA sequence: TGTGCCAGCAGTGTTGACAGACAAAACATTCAGTACTTC.

This rearrangement joins TRBV7-2 to TRBJ2-5; possibly TRBD2 for D (6 bases). Germline CDR1 reads SGHTA; CDR2 reads FQGNSA. There are 19 residues in the CDR3. The ends were cut back, 2 bases at V and 2 bases at J, with 24 bases in the middle. The CDR3 DNA is TGTGCCAGCAGCTTATCTCTCCCGGTCGCAGGTGGGGGGCAAGAGACCCAGTACTTC. Protein product: CASSLSLPVAGGGQETQYF.

J is TRBJ1-5 and V is TRBV30, with a tentative D call TRBD1 (6 bases). Germline assignment: CDR1 GTSNPN and CDR2 SVGIG (reference sequence). The V end lost 0 bases, the J end lost 6 bases, and 9 bases lay between the germline ends. The CDR3 loop spans 13 amino acids. Here the CDR3 DNA reads TGTGCCTGGAGTGTACAGGGCCGTCAGCCCCAGCATTTT. It encodes CAWSVQGRQPQHF.

This rearrangement joins TRBV5-4 to TRBJ2-1, with 16 bases that match TRBD2. Germline-derived CDR1 and CDR2 are SGHNT and YYREEE (reference sequence). V dropped 6 bases and J dropped 5; count of bases not matched to a gene: 8. The CDR3 covers 17 residues. CDR3 protein: CASTSGLAGGFHNEQFF. CDR3 sequence (DNA): TGTGCCAGCACCTCGGGACTAGCGGGAGGGTTCCACAATGAGCAGTTCTTC.

The chain combines TRBV5-6 with TRBJ2-1; 10 nucleotides agree with TRBD1. This CDR3 is 15 amino acids long. Trimming cost V 4 bases and J 5 bases; bases outside gene matches: 6. CDR1 SGHDT and CDR2 YYEEEE come from the germline V gene. The CDR3 reads CASSADRGLNNEQFF. The CDR3 DNA sequence: TGTGCCAGCAGCGCCGACAGGGGGCTTAACAATGAGCAGTTCTTC.

The chain has TRBV7-2 and TRBJ1-5; D is undetermined. This CDR3 spans 13 amino acids. Germline loops: CDR1 SGHTA, CDR2 FQGNSA. The germline V and J ends were trimmed by 7 bases and 6 bases, with 13 bases remaining between them. Here the CDR3 reads CASNPDGVQPQHF. DNA of the CDR3: TGTGCCAGCAACCCTGACGGGGTTCAGCCCCAGCATTTT.